This T cell receptor (beta chain) was profiled in a study of T cell responses to AZD1222 COVID-19 vaccine. Overall study results and limits: Sampling captured repertoires only after the peak T cell response. The study identified only five or six AZD1222 recipients as seropositive at baseline. At 160-218 and 743-854, vaccine-associated CD4 TCRs were dominant, and they spanned spike.

TCRdb keeps only in-frame clones here, not all; method: immunoSEQ multiplex PCR. The sample consists of approximately 140,000 clones, about 93% of them appearing once. As for this clone: The antigen remains undetermined.

Trimming stripped 4 bases from V and 1 base from J, with 11 bases between. In germline, CDR1 is LGHNA, CDR2 YNFKEQ. The CDR3 has 15 residues. The TCR comes from an adult in good health. The chain couples TRBV4-2 to TRBJ1-5; D not certain. The sequences come from peripheral blood, collected on day 0 of AZD1222 vaccination. DNA of the CDR3: TGTGCCAGCAGCCCCCCGCCGGGAAGCAATCAGCCCCAGCATTTT. It yields the protein CASSPPPGSNQPQHF.